One and the same sample provided the 5 T cell receptor beta chains below, sequenced in a study of blood T cells in healthy people across ages. Then a second PCR, running roughly 7 to 11 cycles, was carried out with a sample-barcoded 5' primer and a J-beta primer mix. TCRdb re-analysed the 5' RACE reads in MiXCR, keeping a single row per CDR3 protein. The sample contains more than 800,000 distinct CDR3 sequences, 35% to 55% of which appear only once. Specimen: blood. Source of these receptors: a woman aged 55-75 years in good health.

This clonotype was seen ten or more times. The gene calls are TRBV4-1 and TRBJ2-4; D assignment may be TRBD1 or TRBD2 (5 bases each). This CDR3 is 15 amino acids long. Germline CDR1 and CDR2: MGHRA and YSYEKL. Trimming pared 3 bases from V and 1 base from J, leaving 10 bases between. The CDR3 spells CASSQTAEAKNIQYF. For the CDR3, the DNA is TGCGCCAGCAGCCAGACAGCGGAGGCCAAAAACATTCAGTACTTC.

This clonotype was observed a few times. This chain uses TRBV9 with TRBJ2-5; 10 bases are a match to TRBD1. The CDR3 length is 15 residues. The germline V gene encodes CDR1 SGDLS and CDR2 YYNGEE. V lost 4 bases and J lost 2; bases outside the gene matches: 5. The DNA of the CDR3 is TGTGCCAGCAGCAAGCCGGGACAGGGGCAAGAGACCCAGTACTTC. Residues: CASSKPGQGQETQYF.

This chain links TRBV28 with TRBJ2-5; D is undetermined. The CDR3 runs 13 residues. V lost 7 bases to trimming and J lost 3 bases, with 12 bases between them. Germline V gene data show CDR1 as MDHEN and CDR2 as SYDVKM. In DNA, the CDR3 is TGTGCCAGCACCTTACCCCCGAAAGAGACCCAGTACTTC. Translated, it gives CASTLPPKETQYF.

This chain connects TRBV27 to TRBJ2-7; D call uncertain. The CDR3 extends over 12 amino acids. Trimming pared 7 bases from V and 3 bases from J, leaving 10 bases between. The germline CDR1 and CDR2 sequences are MNHEY and SMNVEV (reference sequence). CDR3 sequence (DNA): TGTGCCAGCAAAAAGTCCCTCTACGAGCAGTACTTC. This translates into CASKKSLYEQYF.

CDR3 sequence: CASSFRTNEQYF. CDR3 coding DNA: TGTGCCAGCAGCTTTCGTACGAATGAGCAGTACTTC. This chain links TRBV7-2 with TRBJ2-7, with D unclear. Germline V lookup: CDR1 SGHTA, CDR2 FQGNSA. The CDR3 totals 12 residues. The V and J ends lost 3 bases and 7 bases respectively, with 10 bases between them.